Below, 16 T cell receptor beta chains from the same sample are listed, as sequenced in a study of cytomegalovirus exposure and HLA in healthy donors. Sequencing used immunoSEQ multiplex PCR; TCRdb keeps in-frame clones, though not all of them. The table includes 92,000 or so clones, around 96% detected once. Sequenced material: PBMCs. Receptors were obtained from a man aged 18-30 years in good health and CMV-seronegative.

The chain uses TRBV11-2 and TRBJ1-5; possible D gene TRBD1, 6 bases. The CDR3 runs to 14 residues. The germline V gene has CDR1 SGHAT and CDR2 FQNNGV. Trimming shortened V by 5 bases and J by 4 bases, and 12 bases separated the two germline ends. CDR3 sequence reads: CASSHGQPNQPQHF. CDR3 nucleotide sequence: TGTGCCAGCAGCCATGGACAGCCTAATCAGCCCCAGCATTTT.

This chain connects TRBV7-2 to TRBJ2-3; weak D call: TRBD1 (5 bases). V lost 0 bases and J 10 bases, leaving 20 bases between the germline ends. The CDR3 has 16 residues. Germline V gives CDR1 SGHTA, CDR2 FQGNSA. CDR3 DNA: TGTGCCAGCAGCTTAGCGCGGTGGCCTGGGGCCGACGCGCAGTATTTT. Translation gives CASSLARWPGADAQYF. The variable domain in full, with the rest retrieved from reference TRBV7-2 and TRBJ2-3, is GAGVSQSPSNKVTEKGKDVELRCDPISGHTALYWYRQSLGQGLEFLIYFQGNSAPDKSGLPSDRFSAERTGGSVSTLTIQRTQQEDSAVYLCASSLARWPGADAQYFGPGTRLTVL.

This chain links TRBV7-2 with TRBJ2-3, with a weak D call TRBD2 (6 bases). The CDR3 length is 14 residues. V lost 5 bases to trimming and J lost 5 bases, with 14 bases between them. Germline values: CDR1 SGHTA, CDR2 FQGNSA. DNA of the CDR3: TGTGCCAGCAGCGCGGGGTGGGGTCGAGATACGCAGTATTTT. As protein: CASSAGWGRDTQYF.

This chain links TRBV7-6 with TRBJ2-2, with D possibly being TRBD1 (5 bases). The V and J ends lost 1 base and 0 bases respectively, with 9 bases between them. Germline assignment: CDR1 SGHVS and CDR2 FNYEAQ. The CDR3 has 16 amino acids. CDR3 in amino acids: CASSLGAGPNTGELFF. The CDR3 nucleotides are TGTGCCAGCAGCTTAGGGGCAGGGCCGAACACCGGGGAGCTGTTTTTT.

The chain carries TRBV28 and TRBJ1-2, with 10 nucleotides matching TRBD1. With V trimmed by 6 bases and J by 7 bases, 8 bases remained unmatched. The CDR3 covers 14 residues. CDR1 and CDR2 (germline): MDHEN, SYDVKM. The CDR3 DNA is TGTGCCAGCAGCAGCGGGACAGGGGTGCGTGGCTACACCTTC. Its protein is CASSSGTGVRGYTF.

The CDR3 DNA is TGTGCCAGCAGCTTGGCGACCGGGGAGCTGTTTTTT. Protein product: CASSLATGELFF. V gene TRBV5-4 combines with J gene TRBJ2-2, with D unresolved. Trimming pared 0 bases from V and 5 bases from J, leaving 2 bases between. The CDR3 loop spans 12 amino acids. CDR1 is SGHNT and CDR2 is YYREEE in the germline V gene (reference sequence). Based on the CDR3 plus reference TRBV5-4 and TRBJ2-2, the full variable domain is ETGVTQSPTHLIKTRGQQVTLRCSSQSGHNTVSWYQQALGQGPQFIFQYYREEENGRGNFPPRFSGLQFPNYSSELNVNALELDDSALYLCASSLATGELFFGEGSRLTVL.

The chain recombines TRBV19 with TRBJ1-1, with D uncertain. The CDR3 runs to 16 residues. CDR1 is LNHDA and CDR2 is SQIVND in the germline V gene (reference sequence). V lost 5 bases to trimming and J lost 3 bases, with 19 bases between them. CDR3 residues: CASSLYFGGTDTEAFF. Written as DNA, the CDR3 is TGTGCCAGTAGTCTCTACTTCGGAGGAACTGACACTGAAGCTTTCTTT.

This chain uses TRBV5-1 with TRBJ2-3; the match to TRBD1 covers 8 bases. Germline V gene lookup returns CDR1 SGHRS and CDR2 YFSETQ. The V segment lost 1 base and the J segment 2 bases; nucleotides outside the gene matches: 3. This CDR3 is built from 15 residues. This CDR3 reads CASSLTGGNTDTQYF. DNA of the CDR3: TGCGCCAGCAGCTTGACAGGGGGGAACACAGATACGCAGTATTTT.

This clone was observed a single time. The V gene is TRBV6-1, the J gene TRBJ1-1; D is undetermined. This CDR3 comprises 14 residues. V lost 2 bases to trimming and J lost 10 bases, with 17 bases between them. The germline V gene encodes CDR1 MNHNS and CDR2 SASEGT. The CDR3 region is CASSEWVNIAGAFF. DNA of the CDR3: TGTGCCAGCAGTGAATGGGTTAACATCGCGGGAGCTTTCTTT.

CDR3 region: CASSTGTGFIYEQYF. Written as DNA, the CDR3 is TGTGCCAGTAGTACAGGGACAGGGTTCATCTACGAGCAGTACTTC. This chain connects TRBV19 to TRBJ2-7; 9 bases are shared with TRBD1. The J segment lost 3 bases and the V segment lost 4 bases, leaving 7 bases of the junction unmatched. CDR1 is LNHDA, CDR2 SQIVND, per germline (reference sequence). CDR3 size: 15 residues. Variable domain in full (rest from reference TRBV19 and TRBJ2-7): DGGITQSPKYLFRKEGQNVTLSCEQNLNHDAMYWYRQDPGQGLRLIYYSQIVNDFQKGDIAEGYSVSREKKESFPLTVTSAQKNPTAFYLCASSTGTGFIYEQYFGPGTRLTVT.

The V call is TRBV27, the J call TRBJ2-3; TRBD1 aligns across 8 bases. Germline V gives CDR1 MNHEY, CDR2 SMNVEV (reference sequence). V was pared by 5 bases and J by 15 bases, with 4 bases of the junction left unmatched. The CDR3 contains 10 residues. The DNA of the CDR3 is TGTGCCAGCAGTCGGGGACAGGTCTATTTT. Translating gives CASSRGQVYF.

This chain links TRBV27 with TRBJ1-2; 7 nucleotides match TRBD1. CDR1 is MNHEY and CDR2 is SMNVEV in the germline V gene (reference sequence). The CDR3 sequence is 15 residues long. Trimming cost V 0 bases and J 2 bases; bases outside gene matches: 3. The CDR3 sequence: CASSLSQGGNYGYTF. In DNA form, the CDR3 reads TGTGCCAGCAGTTTATCGCAGGGGGGAAACTATGGCTACACCTTC.

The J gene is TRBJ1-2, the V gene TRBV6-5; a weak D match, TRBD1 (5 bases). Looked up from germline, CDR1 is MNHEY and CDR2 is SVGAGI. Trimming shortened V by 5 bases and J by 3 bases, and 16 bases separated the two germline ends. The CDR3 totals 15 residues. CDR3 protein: CASSPTGGMYYGYTF. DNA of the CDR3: TGTGCCAGCAGTCCCACGGGGGGGATGTACTATGGCTACACCTTC.

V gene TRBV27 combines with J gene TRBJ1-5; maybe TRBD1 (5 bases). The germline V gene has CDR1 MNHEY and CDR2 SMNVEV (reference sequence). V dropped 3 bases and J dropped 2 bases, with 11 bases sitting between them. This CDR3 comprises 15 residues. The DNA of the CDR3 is TGTGCCAGCAGTTTGTGGCAGGGTGGCAATCAGCCCCAGCATTTT. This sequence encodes CASSLWQGGNQPQHF.

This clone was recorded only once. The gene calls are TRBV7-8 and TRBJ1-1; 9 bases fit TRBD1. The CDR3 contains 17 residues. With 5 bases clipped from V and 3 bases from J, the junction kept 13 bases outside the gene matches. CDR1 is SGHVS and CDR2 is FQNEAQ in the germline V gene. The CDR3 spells CASSHPNRQGVDTEAFF. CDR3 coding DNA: TGTGCCAGCAGCCATCCCAACCGACAGGGGGTAGACACTGAAGCTTTCTTT.

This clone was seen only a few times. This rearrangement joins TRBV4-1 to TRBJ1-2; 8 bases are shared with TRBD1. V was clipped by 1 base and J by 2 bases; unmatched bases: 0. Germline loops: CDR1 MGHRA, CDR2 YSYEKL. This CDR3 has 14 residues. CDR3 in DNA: TGCGCCAGCAGCCAAGGGACAGGGAACTATGGCTACACCTTC. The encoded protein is CASSQGTGNYGYTF.